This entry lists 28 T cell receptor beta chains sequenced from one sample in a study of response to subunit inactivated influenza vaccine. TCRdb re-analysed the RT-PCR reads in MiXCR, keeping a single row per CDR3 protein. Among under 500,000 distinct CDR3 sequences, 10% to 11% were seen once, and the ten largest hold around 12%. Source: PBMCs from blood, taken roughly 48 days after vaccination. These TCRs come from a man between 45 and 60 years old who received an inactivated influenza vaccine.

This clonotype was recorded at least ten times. The CDR3 region is CASYKYNEQFF. Here the CDR3 DNA reads TGTGCCAGCTACAAATACAATGAGCAGTTCTTC. The J gene is TRBJ2-1, the V gene TRBV12-3 or TRBV12-4; D not resolved. The CDR3 extends over 11 amino acids. Trimming cost V 8 bases and J 4 bases, with 6 bases left between them.

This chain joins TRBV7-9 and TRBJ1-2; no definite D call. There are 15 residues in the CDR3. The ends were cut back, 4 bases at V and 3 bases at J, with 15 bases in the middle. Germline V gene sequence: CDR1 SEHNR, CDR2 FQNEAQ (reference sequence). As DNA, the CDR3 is TGTGCCAGCAGCTCCGGCTTTGGGGTGGACTATGGCTACACCTTC. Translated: CASSSGFGVDYGYTF.

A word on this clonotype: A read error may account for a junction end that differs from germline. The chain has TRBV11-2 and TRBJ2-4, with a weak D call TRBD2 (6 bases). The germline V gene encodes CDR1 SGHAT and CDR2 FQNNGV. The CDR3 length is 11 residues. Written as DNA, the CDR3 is TGTGCCAGCAGCTCCTCCCGGGAGTGGGACTTC. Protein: CASSSSREWDF. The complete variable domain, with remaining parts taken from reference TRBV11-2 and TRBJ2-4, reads EAGVAQSPRYKIIEKRQSVAFWCNPISGHATLYWYQQILGQGPKLLIQFQNNGVVDDSQLPKDRFSAERLKGVDSTLKIQPAKLEDSAVYLCASSSSREWDFGAGTRLSVL.

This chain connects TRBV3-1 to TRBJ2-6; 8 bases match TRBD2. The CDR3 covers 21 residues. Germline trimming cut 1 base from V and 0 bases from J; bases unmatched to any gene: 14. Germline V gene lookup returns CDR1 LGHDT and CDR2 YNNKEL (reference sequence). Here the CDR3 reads CASSQVIRPRTSNSGANVLTF. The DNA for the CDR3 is TGTGCCAGCAGCCAAGTGATTCGCCCGAGGACTAGCAACTCTGGGGCCAACGTCCTGACTTTC.

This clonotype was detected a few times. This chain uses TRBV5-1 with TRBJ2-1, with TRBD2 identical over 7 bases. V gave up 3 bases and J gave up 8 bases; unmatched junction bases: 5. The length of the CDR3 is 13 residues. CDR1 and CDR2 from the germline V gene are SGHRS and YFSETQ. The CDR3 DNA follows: TGCGCCAGCAGCTCGGGGGGTTTCGATGAGCAGTTCTTC. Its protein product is CASSSGGFDEQFF.

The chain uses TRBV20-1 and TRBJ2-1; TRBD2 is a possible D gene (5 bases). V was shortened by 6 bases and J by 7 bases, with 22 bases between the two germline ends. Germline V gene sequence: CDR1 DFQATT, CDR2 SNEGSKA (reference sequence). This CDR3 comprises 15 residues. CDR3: CSADQARRFRNEQFF. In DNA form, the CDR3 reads TGCAGTGCCGATCAGGCCAGGAGGTTCAGGAATGAGCAGTTCTTC.

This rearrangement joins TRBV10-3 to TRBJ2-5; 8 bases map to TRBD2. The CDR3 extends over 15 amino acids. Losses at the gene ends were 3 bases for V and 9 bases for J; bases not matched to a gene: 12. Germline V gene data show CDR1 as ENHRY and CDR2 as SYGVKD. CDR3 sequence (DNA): TGTGCCATCAGTGAATCAACTAGCGGCCCAGGGGCCCAGTACTTC. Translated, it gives CAISESTSGPGAQYF.

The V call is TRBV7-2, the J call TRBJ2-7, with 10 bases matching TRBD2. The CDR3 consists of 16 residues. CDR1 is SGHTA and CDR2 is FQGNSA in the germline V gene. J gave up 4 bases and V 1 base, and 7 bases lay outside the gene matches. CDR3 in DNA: TGTGCCAGCAGCTTAGTCCGGGCTAGCGGGAGTTACGAGCAGTACTTC. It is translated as CASSLVRASGSYEQYF. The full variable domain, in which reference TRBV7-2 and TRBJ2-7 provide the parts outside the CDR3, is GAGVSQSPSNKVTEKGKDVELRCDPISGHTALYWYRQSLGQGLEFLIYFQGNSAPDKSGLPSDRFSAERTGGSVSTLTIQRTQQEDSAVYLCASSLVRASGSYEQYFGPGTRLTVT.

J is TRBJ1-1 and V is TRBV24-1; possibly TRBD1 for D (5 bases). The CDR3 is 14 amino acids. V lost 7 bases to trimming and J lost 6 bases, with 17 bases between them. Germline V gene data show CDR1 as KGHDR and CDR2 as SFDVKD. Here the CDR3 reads CATRGGQGGSEAFF. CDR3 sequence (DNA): TGTGCCACCAGGGGAGGGCAGGGCGGATCTGAAGCTTTCTTT.

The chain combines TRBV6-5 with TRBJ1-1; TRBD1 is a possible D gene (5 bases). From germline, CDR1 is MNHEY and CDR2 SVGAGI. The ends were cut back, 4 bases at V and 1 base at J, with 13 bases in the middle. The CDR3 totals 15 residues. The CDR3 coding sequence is TGTGCCAGCAGTTCCCCGTCAGGGTCGAACACTGAAGCTTTCTTT. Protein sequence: CASSSPSGSNTEAFF.

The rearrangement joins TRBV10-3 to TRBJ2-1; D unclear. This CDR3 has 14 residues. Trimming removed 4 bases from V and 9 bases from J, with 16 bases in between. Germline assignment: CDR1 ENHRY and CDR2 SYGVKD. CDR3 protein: CAISGLPGSSEQFF. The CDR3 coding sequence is TGTGCCATCAGTGGGTTGCCCGGGTCTAGTGAGCAGTTCTTC.

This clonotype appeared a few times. The CDR3 sequence: CASSQVWRESGEQFF. CDR3 DNA: TGCGCCAGCAGCCAAGTTTGGCGGGAGAGTGGTGAGCAGTTCTTC. The gene calls are TRBV4-3 and TRBJ2-1; TRBD2 aligns across 7 bases. V lost 1 base, J lost 9 bases, and 9 bases stayed unmatched. CDR1 and CDR2 (germline): LGHNA, YSLEER. The CDR3 spans 15 residues.

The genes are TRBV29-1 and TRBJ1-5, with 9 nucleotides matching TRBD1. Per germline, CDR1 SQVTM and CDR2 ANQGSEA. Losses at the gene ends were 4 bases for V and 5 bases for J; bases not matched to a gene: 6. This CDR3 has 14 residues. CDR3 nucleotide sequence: TGCAGCGTTGGGACAGGGGCGTCGCATCAGCCCCAGCATTTT. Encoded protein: CSVGTGASHQPQHF. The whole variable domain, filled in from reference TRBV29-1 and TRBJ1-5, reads SAVISQKPSRDICQRGTSLTIQCQVDSQVTMMFWYRQQPGQSLTLIATANQGSEATYESGFVIDKFPISRPNLTFSTLTVSNMSPEDSSIYLCSVGTGASHQPQHFGDGTRLSIL.

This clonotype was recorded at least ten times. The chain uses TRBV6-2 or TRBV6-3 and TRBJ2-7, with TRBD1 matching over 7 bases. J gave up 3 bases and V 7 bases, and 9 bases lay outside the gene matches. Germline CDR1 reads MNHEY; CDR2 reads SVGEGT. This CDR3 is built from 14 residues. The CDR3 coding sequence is TGTGCCAGCACCCCCATGGGACAGAGCTACGAGCAGTACTTC. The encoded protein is CASTPMGQSYEQYF.

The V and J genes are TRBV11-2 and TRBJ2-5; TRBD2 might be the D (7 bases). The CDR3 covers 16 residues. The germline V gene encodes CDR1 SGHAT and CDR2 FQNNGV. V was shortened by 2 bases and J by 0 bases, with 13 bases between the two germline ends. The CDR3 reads CASSLFGGGDQETQYF. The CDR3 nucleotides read TGTGCCAGCAGCTTATTCGGCGGGGGCGACCAAGAGACCCAGTACTTC.

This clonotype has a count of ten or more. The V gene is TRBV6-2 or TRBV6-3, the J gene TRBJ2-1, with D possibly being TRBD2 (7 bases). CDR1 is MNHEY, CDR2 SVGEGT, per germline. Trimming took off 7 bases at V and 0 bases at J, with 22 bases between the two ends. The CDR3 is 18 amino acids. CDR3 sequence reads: CASIGSGGRPSSYNEQFF. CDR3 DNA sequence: TGTGCCAGCATCGGTTCGGGGGGCCGTCCAAGCTCCTACAATGAGCAGTTCTTC.

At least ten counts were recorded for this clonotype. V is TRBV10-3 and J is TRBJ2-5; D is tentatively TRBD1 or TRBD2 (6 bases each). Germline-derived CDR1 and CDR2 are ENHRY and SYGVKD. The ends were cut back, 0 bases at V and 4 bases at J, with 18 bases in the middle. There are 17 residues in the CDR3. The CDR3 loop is CAISESPRPGARETQYF. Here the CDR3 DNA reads TGTGCCATCAGTGAGTCCCCTCGGCCGGGGGCTCGAGAGACCCAGTACTTC.

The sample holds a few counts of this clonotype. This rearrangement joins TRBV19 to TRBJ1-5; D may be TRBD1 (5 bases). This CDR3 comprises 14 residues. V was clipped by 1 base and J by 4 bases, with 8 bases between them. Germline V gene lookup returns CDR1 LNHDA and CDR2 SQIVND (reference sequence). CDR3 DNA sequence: TGTGCCAGTAGTATAGTAAGGGGAAATCAGCCCCAGCATTTT. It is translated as CASSIVRGNQPQHF.

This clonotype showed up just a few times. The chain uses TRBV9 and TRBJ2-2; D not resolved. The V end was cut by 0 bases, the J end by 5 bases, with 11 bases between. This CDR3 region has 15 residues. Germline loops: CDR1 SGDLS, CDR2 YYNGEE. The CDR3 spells CASSVEAGRTGELFF. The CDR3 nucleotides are TGTGCCAGCAGCGTAGAGGCTGGGCGGACCGGGGAGCTGTTTTTT.

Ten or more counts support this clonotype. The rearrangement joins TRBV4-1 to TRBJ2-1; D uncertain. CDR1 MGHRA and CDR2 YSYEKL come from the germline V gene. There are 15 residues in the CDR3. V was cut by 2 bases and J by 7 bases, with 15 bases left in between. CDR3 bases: TGCGCCAGCAGCCAACAGGTGCTGGGTTTTAATGAGCAGTTCTTC. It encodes CASSQQVLGFNEQFF.

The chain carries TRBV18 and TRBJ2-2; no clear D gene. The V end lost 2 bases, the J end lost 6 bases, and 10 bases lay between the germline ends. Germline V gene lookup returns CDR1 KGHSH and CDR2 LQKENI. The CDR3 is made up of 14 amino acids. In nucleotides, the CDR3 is TGTGCCAGCTCACCATTTTCACACGCCGGGGAGCTGTTTTTT. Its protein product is CASSPFSHAGELFF.

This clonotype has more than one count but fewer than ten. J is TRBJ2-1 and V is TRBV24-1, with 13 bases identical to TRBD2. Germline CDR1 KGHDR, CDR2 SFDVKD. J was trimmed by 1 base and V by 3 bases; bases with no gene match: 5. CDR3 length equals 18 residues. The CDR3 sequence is CATSDARLAGGSYNEQFF. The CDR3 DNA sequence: TGTGCCACCAGTGATGCCCGACTAGCGGGAGGATCCTACAATGAGCAGTTCTTC.

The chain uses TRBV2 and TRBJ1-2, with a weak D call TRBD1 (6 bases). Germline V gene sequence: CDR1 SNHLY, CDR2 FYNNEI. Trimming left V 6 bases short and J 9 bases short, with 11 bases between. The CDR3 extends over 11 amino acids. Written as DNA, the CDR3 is TGTGCCAGCAGGACCACAGGGAGCTACACCTTC. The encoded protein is CASRTTGSYTF.

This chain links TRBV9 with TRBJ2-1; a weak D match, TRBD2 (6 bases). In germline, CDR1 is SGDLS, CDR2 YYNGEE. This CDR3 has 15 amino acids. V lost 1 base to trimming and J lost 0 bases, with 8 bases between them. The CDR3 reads CASSVTGSSYNEQFF. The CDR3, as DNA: TGTGCCAGCAGCGTAACCGGGAGCTCCTACAATGAGCAGTTCTTC.

The DNA for the CDR3 is TGTGCCAGCAGCGTAGTAGCGAACACCGGGGAGCTGTTTTTT. Its translation: CASSVVANTGELFF. The V and J genes are TRBV9 and TRBJ2-2, with D unclear. The V end was cut by 0 bases, the J end by 0 bases, with 3 bases between. The germline V gene encodes CDR1 SGDLS and CDR2 YYNGEE. The length of the CDR3 is 14 residues.

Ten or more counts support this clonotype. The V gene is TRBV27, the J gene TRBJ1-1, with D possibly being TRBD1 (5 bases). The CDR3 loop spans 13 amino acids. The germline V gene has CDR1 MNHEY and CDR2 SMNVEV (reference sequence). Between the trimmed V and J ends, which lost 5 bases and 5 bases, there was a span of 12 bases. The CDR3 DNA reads TGTGCCAGCAGTCAACTAAGGGGTACTGAAGCTTTCTTT. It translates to CASSQLRGTEAFF.

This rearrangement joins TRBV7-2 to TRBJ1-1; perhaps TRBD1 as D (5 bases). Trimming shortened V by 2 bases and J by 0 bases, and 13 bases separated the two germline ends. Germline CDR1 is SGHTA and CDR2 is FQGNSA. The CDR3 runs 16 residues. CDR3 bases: TGTGCCAGCAGCTTAAAGACCAGGGCGTTGAACACTGAAGCTTTCTTT. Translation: CASSLKTRALNTEAFF.

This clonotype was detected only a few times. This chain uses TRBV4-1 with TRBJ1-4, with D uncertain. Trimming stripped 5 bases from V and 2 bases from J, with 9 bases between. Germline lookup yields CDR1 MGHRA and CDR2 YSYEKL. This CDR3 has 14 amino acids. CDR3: CASSREGTNEKLFF. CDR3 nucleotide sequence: TGCGCCAGCAGCAGGGAGGGCACTAATGAAAAACTGTTTTTT.